This T cell receptor beta chain was obtained from a study of T cells after somatic rescue of genetic block (dated by TCRdb to the early 2020s). Concerning the study at large: The study assessed how robust, over the long term, a T-cell system was when the system had developed through somatic rescue of a genetic block in T-cell development.

A word on this clone: No antigen is known for it. It has no much larger one-base neighbor in the sample; base qualities were not kept.

V trim: 0 bases; J trim: 6 bases; unmatched bases: 10. The CDR3 runs 16 amino acids, cysteine and phenylalanine included. This entry keeps only the CDR3 DNA: 48 bases, framed from base 1. Taken from the germline V gene (reference sequence), the CDR1 and CDR2 loops are LNHNV and YYDKDF. The library was prepared using the immunoSEQ multiplex PCR assay. TCRdb limited this immuneACCESS table to in-frame rearrangements with V and J called. A share of clones is missing; checked studies link under half to unresolved V genes, and the rest is unexplained. The sample table holds approximately 65,000 clones, of which just under 95% were seen once. Of the sample, 2.9% falls within the top ten clones.

Recombination joined TRBV15 with TRBJ2-7; TRBD2 lines up with 8 middle nucleotides. This sequence was found in a man aged 35 to 55. The sequenced sample consisted of peripheral blood mononuclear cells (PBMCs). This receptor carries the CDR3 CATSRDQVGRAVEQYF. The nucleotide sequence reads as follows: TGTGCCACCAGCAGAGATCAGGTCGGGAGGGCCGTCGAGCAGTACTTC.